This is a list of T cell receptor beta chains from one sample in a study of blood T cell repertoires in COVID-19. The assay was immunoSEQ multiplex PCR, and TCRdb's table has in-frame clones only and misses some. The sample includes 70,000 to 95,000 clones, around four fifths seen only once; the top ten take over 9.5%. Sequenced: peripheral blood. These receptors were taken from a woman between 70 and 85 years old with active or convalescent COVID-19. CDR3s include the opening cysteine and the closing phenylalanine or tryptophan. D genes are given only for firm matches. Clone size is not always given. Where it is, it says once, few, many or a class for expanded clones.

j_call | clone_size | v_call | d_call | cdr3_nt | cdr3_aa
TRBJ1-5 | few | TRBV19 | . | TGTGCCAGTAGTATAGGCCGGCCCGAACAGAATCAGCCCCAGCATTTT | CASSIGRPEQNQPQHF
TRBJ1-5 | . | TRBV2 | TRBD1 | TGTGCCAGCAGTCCGCAAGGGGGCCAAGGGCAGCCCCAGCATTTT | CASSPQGGQGQPQHF
TRBJ1-1 | . | TRBV12-5 | . | TGTGCTAGTGGTTTGGACGGAGTTCCGAACACTGAAGCTTTCTTT | CASGLDGVPNTEAFF
TRBJ2-3 | . | TRBV2 | . | TGTGCCAGCAGCCCAGGGCGGGGTAGCACAGATACGCAGTATTTT | CASSPGRGSTDTQYF
TRBJ1-6 | . | TRBV7-9 | TRBD1 | TGTGCCAGCAGCTTAGGGGACAGGGATAATTCACCCCTCCACTTT | CASSLGDRDNSPLHF
TRBJ2-3 | once | TRBV2 | . | TGTGCCAGCAGTCTTTATGGGGGCGGCACAGATACGCAGTATTTT | CASSLYGGGTDTQYF
TRBJ2-1 | . | TRBV2 | . | TGTGCCAGCACCCCCCTAAATGAGCAGTTCTTC | CASTPLNEQFF
TRBJ2-2 | once | TRBV4-1 | TRBD1 | TGCGCCAGCAGCCCCCGGACAGGATCGAACACCGGGGAGCTGTTTTTT | CASSPRTGSNTGELFF
TRBJ1-5 | . | TRBV6-5 | TRBD1 | TGTGCAACCGGGACAGTAGAGCCCCAGCATTTT | CATGTVEPQHF
TRBJ1-2 | . | TRBV3-1/TRBV3-2 | . | TGTGCCAGCAGCCAATCGAACTATGGGGCCTATGGCTACACCTTC | CASSQSNYGAYGYTF
TRBJ1-2 | few | TRBV2 | . | TGTGCCAGCAGTCCTGGGGGGGTGCTCTATGGCTACACCTTC | CASSPGGVLYGYTF
TRBJ1-1 | few | TRBV27 | TRBD1 | TGTGCCAGCAGTTTCCGACAGGGGGGGAACACTGAAGCTTTCTTT | CASSFRQGGNTEAFF
TRBJ2-5 | . | TRBV21-1 | . | TGTGCCAGCAGCAATTCTATTGGCGGTGGGACCCAGTACTTC | CASSNSIGGGTQYF
TRBJ1-1 | . | TRBV18 | . | TGTGCCAGCTCACCATCAATAGTCGGGGGTACGCCTGAAGCTTTCTTT | CASSPSIVGGTPEAFF
TRBJ2-1 | . | TRBV6-2/TRBV6-3 | . | TGTGCCAGCAGTTCCGGCTACAATGAGCAGTTCTTC | CASSSGYNEQFF
TRBJ1-5 | . | TRBV10-3 | TRBD1 | TGTGCCATCAGTTCCTTAGGCGGGACAGGGGGCAATCAGCCCCAGCATTTT | CAISSLGGTGGNQPQHF
TRBJ1-2 | . | TRBV28 | . | TGTGCCAGCAGTTTAGAGACAGCGGGCTATGGCTACACCTTC | CASSLETAGYGYTF
TRBJ2-1 | . | TRBV3-1/TRBV3-2 | TRBD2 | TGTGCCAGCAGCCAAGTGGCTAGCGGGGGTTCCTACAATGAGCAGTTCTTC | CASSQVASGGSYNEQFF
TRBJ1-2 | . | TRBV3-1/TRBV3-2 | . | TGTGCCAGCAGCCTGACAGGCTATGGCTACACCTTC | CASSLTGYGYTF
TRBJ2-7 | . | TRBV7-9 | TRBD1 | TGTGCCAGCAGCGCCGGGACAGGGGGCCAGAGCTCCTACGAGCAGTACTTC | CASSAGTGGQSSYEQYF
TRBJ2-7 | . | TRBV4-3 | . | TGCGCCAGCAGCCCTTACACAGGGTACGAGCAGTACTTC | CASSPYTGYEQYF
TRBJ1-2 | . | TRBV7-2 | . | TGTGCCAGCAGCAATAGATGGGCGGGGCAGGCTAGCGAAGCGGGTGGCTACACCTTC | CASSNRWAGQASEAGGYTF
TRBJ1-2 | . | TRBV5-6 | . | TGTGCCAGCAGATCCCTCAAGGACAGCTATGGCTACACCTTC | CASRSLKDSYGYTF
TRBJ2-7 | . | TRBV2 | . | TGTGCCAGCAGTACCGACCCTGCCCCATGGGGCCAGTTC | CASSTDPAPWGQF
TRBJ2-3 | few | TRBV6-5 | . | TGTGCCAGCAGTTACGGGGCGGCAACAGATACGCAGTATTTT | CASSYGAATDTQYF
TRBJ2-7 | once | TRBV29-1 | . | TGCAGCGTGAAGGGGTCTTCCTACGAGCAGTACTTC | CSVKGSSYEQYF
TRBJ1-2 | . | TRBV28 | . | TGTGCCAGCAGTTTAACCGTGGGGGGGCGCGGCTACACCTTC | CASSLTVGGRGYTF
TRBJ2-1 | . | TRBV10-1 | TRBD1 | TGCGCCAGCAGCGACGACAGGGCTGAGCAGTTCTTC | CASSDDRAEQFF
TRBJ1-1 | . | TRBV12-3/TRBV12-4 | . | TGTGCCAGCAGCACACAGGGGAACACTGAAGCTTTCTTT | CASSTQGNTEAFF
TRBJ2-1 | . | TRBV13 | TRBD2 | TGTGCCAGCAGCTTGAGGCTAGCGGGGGGGAGTCGGGTTAGCGATGAGCAGTTCTTC | CASSLRLAGGSRVSDEQFF
TRBJ2-2 | . | TRBV19 | TRBD2 | TGTGCCAGTAGTGCAGCGACTAGCGGGGGACGAACCGGGGAGCTGTTTTTT | CASSAATSGGRTGELFF
TRBJ2-7 | . | TRBV6-2/TRBV6-3 | TRBD2 | TGTGCCAGCAGTTACCGGGGACTACCGGGCATGGAGCAGTACTTC | CASSYRGLPGMEQYF
TRBJ2-5 | . | TRBV18 | . | TGTGCCAGCTCACCTTCACTGCACGAGGGGACCCAGTACTTC | CASSPSLHEGTQYF
TRBJ2-7 | few | TRBV4-1 | . | TGCGCCAGCAGCCAAACAGGGCTCACCTACGAGCAGTACTTC | CASSQTGLTYEQYF